This T cell receptor beta chain was profiled in a study of blood T cell repertoires in COVID-19. Study background: T cells, B-cell-depleted T cells, or PBMCs provided the cDNA or gDNA that served as material.

Authors' methods: Amplifying reference gene primers gave estimates of nucleated cell counts. Sequencing was performed with immunoSEQ multiplex PCR; in TCRdb, only in-frame clones are kept and a portion is missing. The V and J calls and clone size come from that table; D and trimming were worked out from the DNA. The sample has a few hundred thousand clones, approximately 86% seen once; the top ten hold around 13%. Trimming cost V 1 base and J 0 bases, with 7 bases left between them. This CDR3 region has 15 residues. Germline CDR1 SGHTA, CDR2 FQGNSA. This clone is a singleton in its sample. The clonotype originates from a woman aged 65 to 85 with COVID-19, enrolled during active disease. The source material was peripheral blood. V gene TRBV7-2 combines with J gene TRBJ2-4; D is unclear. CDR3 sequence (DNA): TGTGCCAGCAGCTTAGACACCATAGCCAAAAACATTCAGTACTTC. Its translation: CASSLDTIAKNIQYF.